The 3 T cell receptor beta chains listed next were all sequenced from one sample in a study of T cells expressing NK-cell markers. One entry per CDR3 protein, without DNA, is what TCRdb gives after re-calling the 5' RACE reads. The listing contains about 150,000 distinct CDR3 sequences. Sequenced sample: blood T cells: a sorted CD56 or NKG2C T cell subset, CD4+ or CD8+ T cells, or bulk PBMC T cells (not recorded which). All receptors come from a woman between 45 and 60 years old in good health.

This chain connects TRBV4-1 to TRBJ2-3; TCRdb's D call of TRBD2 is untestable without DNA. The CDR3 covers 16 residues. Germline CDR1 MGHRA, CDR2 YSYEKL. CDR3 region: CASSPLLASSTDTQYF.

The chain is built from TRBV25-1 and TRBJ2-7; the TRBD2 assignment by TCRdb is unverifiable without DNA. Germline V gene lookup returns CDR1 MGHDK and CDR2 SYGVNS. The length of the CDR3 is 15 residues. CDR3 sequence reads: CASSPGLAGSGEQYF.

The chain has TRBV4-1 and TRBJ2-5; the TCRdb D gene call, TRBD2, has no DNA to confirm it. The CDR3 is 16 residues long. The germline V gene encodes CDR1 MGHRA and CDR2 YSYEKL. CDR3 residues: CASSQRTSGGFETQYF.